The clone carrying this T cell receptor (beta chain) was detected ten times or more. Its antigen is undetermined. The data originate from a study of T cells in Graves' hyperthyroidism and ophthalmopathy. The study's findings and limits: Median prediction lead before ophthalmopathy onset was 6.5 months with the model.

Regions amplified from RNA transcripts were the TCR beta CDR3 regions. The HTBI primer set served for first-round RT-PCR of the TCR CDR3. One entry per CDR3 protein results from TCRdb running MiXCR on the multiplex PCR reads. The sample has 300,000 or so distinct CDR3 sequences; roughly 18% are singletons. After removal of 5 bases from V and 4 bases from J, the junction contained 4 bases not matched to a gene. This CDR3 is built from 14 residues. Germline loops: CDR1 MNHNS, CDR2 SASEGT. The receptor comes from a woman in her forties or fifties with Graves' hyperthyroidism. Sequences were obtained from blood. V is TRBV6-1 and J is TRBJ2-5; 10 bases agree with TRBD1. Here the CDR3 reads CASSTTGGLETQYF. Written as DNA, the CDR3 is TGTGCCAGCAGTACGACAGGGGGCCTAGAGACCCAGTACTTC.